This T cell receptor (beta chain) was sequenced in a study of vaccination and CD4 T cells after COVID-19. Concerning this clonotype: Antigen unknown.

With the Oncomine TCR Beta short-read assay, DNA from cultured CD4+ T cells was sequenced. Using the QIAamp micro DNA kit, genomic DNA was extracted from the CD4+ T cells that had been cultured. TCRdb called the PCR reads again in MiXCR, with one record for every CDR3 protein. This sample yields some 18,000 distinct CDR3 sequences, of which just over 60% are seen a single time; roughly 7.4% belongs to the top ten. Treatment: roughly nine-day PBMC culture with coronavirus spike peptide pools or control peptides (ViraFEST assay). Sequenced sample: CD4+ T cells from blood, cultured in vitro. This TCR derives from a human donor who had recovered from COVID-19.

The CDR3 sequence: CAWTGTSGMTTQYF. The DNA for the CDR3 is TGTGCCTGGACGGGGACTAGCGGGATGACTACGCAGTATTTT. The V call is TRBV30, the J call TRBJ2-3; TRBD2 agrees at 13 bases. CDR3 size: 14 residues. Germline CDR1 GTSNPN, CDR2 SVGIG (reference sequence). V was clipped by 4 bases and J by 8 bases; unmatched bases: 6.